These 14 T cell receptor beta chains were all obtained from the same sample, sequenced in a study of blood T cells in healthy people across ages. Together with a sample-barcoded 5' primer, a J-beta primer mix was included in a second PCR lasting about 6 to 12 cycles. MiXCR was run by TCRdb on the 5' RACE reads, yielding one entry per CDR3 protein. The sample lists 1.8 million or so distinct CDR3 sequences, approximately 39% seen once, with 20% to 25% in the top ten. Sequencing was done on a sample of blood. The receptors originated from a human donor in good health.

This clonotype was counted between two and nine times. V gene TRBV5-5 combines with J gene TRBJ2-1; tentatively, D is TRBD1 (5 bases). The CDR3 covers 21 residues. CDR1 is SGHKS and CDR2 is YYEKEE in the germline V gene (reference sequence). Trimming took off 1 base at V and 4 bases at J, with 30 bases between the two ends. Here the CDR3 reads CASSLTLRTPNTQSWYNEQFF. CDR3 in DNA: TGTGCCAGCAGCTTGACCCTTCGGACACCAAATACCCAATCGTGGTACAATGAGCAGTTCTTC.

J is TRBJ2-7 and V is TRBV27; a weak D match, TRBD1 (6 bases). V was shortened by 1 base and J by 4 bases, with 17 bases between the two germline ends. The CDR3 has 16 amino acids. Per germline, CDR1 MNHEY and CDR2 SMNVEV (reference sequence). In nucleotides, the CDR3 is TGTGCCAGCAGTTTATTAACAGGGCCAACCCTTTACGAGCAGTACTTC. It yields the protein CASSLLTGPTLYEQYF.

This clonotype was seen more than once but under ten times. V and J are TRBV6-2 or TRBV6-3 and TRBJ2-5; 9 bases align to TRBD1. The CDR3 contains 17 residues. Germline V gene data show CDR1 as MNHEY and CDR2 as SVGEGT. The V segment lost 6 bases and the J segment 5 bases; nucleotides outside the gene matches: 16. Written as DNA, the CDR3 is TGTGCCAGCAGCTGGACAGGGGACGTCCCCCCGTTGGAGACCCAGTACTTC. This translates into CASSWTGDVPPLETQYF.

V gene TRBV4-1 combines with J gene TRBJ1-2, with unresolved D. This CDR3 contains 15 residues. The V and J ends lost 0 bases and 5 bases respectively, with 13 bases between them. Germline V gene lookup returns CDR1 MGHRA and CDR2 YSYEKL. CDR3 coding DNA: TGCGCCAGCAGCCAAGATTTCTCCGACGGATATGGCTACACCTTC. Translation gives CASSQDFSDGYGYTF.

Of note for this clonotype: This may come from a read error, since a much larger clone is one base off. The DNA of the CDR3 is TGTGCCAGCGGGGCTGGGCAGTCCCAGCATTTT. It codes for CASGAGQSQHF. The chain employs TRBV7-2 and TRBJ1-5; possibly TRBD1 for D (5 bases). The germline gives CDR1 SGHTA, CDR2 FQGNSA. Trimming removed 8 bases at V and 11 bases at J, with 13 bases between. The CDR3 is 11 amino acids.

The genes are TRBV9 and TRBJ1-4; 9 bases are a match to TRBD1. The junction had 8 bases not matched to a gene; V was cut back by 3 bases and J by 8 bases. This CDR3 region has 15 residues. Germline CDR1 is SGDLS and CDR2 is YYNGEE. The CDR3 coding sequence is TGTGCCAGCAGCGCATTGGGACAGGGTGGAGAAAAACTGTTTTTT. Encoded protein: CASSALGQGGEKLFF.

In DNA form, the CDR3 reads TGCGCCAGCAGCCGCGGACGGGCCTTAAACTATGGCTACACCTTC. It yields the protein CASSRGRALNYGYTF. The V and J genes are TRBV4-3 and TRBJ1-2; no clear D gene. The CDR3 consists of 15 residues. The germline V gene has CDR1 LGHNA and CDR2 YSLEER. Trimming removed 4 bases from V and 2 bases from J, with 14 bases in between.

CDR3 sequence reads: CASSPQRRYNEQFF. The DNA for the CDR3 is TGTGCCAGCAGCCCTCAGCGGAGGTACAATGAGCAGTTCTTC. The chain carries TRBV14 and TRBJ2-1, with TRBD2 as a possible D gene (5 bases). The CDR3 loop spans 14 amino acids. Germline CDR1 and CDR2: SGHDN and FVKESK. V dropped 4 bases and J dropped 4 bases, with 11 bases sitting between them.

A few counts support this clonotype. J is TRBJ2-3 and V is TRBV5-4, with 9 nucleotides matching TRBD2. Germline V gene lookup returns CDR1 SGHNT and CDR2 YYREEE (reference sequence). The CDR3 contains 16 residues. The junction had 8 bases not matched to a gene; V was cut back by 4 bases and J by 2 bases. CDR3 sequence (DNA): TGTGCCAGCAGCATACTGCGGGGGGGAATCACAGATACGCAGTATTTT. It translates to CASSILRGGITDTQYF.

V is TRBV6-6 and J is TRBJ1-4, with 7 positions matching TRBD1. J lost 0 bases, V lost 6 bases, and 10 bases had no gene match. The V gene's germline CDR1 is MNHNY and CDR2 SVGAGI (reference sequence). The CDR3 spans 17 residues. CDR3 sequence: CASSRWGQLATNEKLFF. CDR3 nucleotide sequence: TGTGCCAGCAGCCGATGGGGACAGCTAGCAACTAATGAAAAACTGTTTTTT.

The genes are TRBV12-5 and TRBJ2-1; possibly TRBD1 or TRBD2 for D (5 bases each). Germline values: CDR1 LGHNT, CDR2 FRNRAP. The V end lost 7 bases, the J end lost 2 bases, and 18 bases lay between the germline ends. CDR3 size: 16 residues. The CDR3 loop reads CASAMIQAGAYNEQFF. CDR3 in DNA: TGTGCTAGTGCCATGATACAGGCGGGCGCCTACAATGAGCAGTTCTTC.

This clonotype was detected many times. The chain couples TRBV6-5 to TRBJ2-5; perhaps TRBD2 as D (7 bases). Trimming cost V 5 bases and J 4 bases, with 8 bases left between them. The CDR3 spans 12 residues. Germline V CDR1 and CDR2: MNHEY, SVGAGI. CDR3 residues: CASSRGGETQYF. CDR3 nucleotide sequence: TGTGCCAGCAGTAGGGGGGGAGAGACCCAGTACTTC.

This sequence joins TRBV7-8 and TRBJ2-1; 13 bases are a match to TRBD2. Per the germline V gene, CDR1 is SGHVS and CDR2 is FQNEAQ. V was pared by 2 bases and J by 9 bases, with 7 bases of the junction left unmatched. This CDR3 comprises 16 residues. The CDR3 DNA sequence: TGTGCCAGCAGCTTACTGACTAGCGGGGGGCGGGGTGAGCAGTTCTTC. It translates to CASSLLTSGGRGEQFF.

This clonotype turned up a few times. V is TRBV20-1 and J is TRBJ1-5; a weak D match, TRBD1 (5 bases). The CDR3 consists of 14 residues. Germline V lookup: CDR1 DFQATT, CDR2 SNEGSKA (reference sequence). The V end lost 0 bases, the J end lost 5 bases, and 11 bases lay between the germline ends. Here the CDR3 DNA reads TGCAGTGCTAGAGATCTGGCGGGGGATCAGCCCCAGCATTTT. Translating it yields CSARDLAGDQPQHF.